This TCR beta chain originates from a study of control samples from healthy donors and cancer patients. In germline, CDR1 is MNHEY, CDR2 SMNVEV (reference sequence). The V and J ends lost 2 bases and 3 bases respectively, with 16 bases between them. CDR3 size: 17 residues. The method was immunoSEQ multiplex PCR; TCRdb's version includes in-frame clones alone and lacks a portion of them. Its table lists about 210,000 clones. The origin of this receptor is a woman under 40 in good health. V is TRBV27 and J is TRBJ1-4; possibly TRBD1 for D (5 bases). Sequenced input: blood. The DNA for the CDR3 is TGTGCCAGCAGTTTAGGTCAGGGAGAGGGCTCTAATGAAAAACTGTTTTTT. Translating it yields CASSLGQGEGSNEKLFF.